This T cell receptor beta chain is from a study of shared clonotypes between healthy human individuals. A word on this clone: Antigen specificity is unknown. Other DNA sequences within the sample encode an identical CDR3.

Study outcomes and limitations: Sample collection involved blood only; tissue repertoires are likely different.

Profiled with immunoSEQ multiplex PCR; TCRdb holds only in-frame clones, not every one. The table records millions of clones, about 95% of them present only once. CD8 cells regarded as naive lacked CD45RO, were positively chosen for CCR7, and omitted terminally differentiated effector memory CD45RA+ cells. Input material: naive CD8+ T cells sorted from blood. The receptor was isolated from a man between 18 and 29 years old in good health.

Here the CDR3 reads CASRENQPQHF. CDR3 bases: TGTGCCAGCAGAGAAAATCAGCCCCAGCATTTT. V gene TRBV6-1 combines with J gene TRBJ1-5; D gene ambiguous. V lost 6 bases and J 4 bases, leaving 4 bases between the germline ends. This CDR3 is built from 11 residues. The germline V gene has CDR1 MNHNS and CDR2 SASEGT.